The table lists the clone carrying this TCR beta chain with a count of one. The sample belongs to a study of blood T cell repertoires in COVID-19. Looking at the study overall: T cells, B-cell-depleted T cells, or PBMCs supplied cDNA or gDNA.

Authors' data handling: Scientists estimated how many nucleated cells there were by amplifying reference gene primers. The protocol was immunoSEQ multiplex PCR, while the TCRdb copy is restricted to in-frame clones and leaves out a portion. V, J and clone size derive from that table, while D and trimming were established from the DNA sequence. This sample has roughly 150,000 clones; 80% occur once, and the top ten carry over 0.5%. This CDR3 has 14 residues. Germline CDR1 and CDR2: MNHEY and SVGEGT. V lost 5 bases to trimming and J lost 4 bases; unmatched junction nucleotides: 6. Sequencing was carried out using peripheral blood. The chain has TRBV6-2 or TRBV6-3 and TRBJ1-2; 8 nucleotides align to TRBD1. The source is a man aged 60-69 years with acute or convalescent COVID-19. CDR3 in amino acids: CASSGGQDFYGYTF. CDR3 nucleotides: TGTGCCAGCAGTGGGGGACAGGATTTCTATGGCTACACCTTC.